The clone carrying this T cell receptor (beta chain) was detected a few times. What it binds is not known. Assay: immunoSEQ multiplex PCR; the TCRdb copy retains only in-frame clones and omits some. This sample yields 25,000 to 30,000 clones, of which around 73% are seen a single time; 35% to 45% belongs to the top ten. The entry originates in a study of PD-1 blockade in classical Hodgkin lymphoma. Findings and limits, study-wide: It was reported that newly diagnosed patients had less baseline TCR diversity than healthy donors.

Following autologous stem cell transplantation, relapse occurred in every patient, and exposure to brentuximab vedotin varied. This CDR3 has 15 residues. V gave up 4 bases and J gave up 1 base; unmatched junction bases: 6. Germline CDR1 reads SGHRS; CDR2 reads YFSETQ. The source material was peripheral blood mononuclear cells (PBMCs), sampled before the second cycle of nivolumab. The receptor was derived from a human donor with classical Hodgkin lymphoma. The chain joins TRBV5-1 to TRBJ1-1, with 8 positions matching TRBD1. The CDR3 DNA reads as TGCGCCAGCAGCATGGACAGGGTTGGGAACACTGAAGCTTTCTTT. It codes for CASSMDRVGNTEAFF.